Following are 9 T cell receptor beta chains from one sample sequenced in a study of PD-1 blockade in classical Hodgkin lymphoma. Following autologous stem cell transplantation, relapse occurred in every patient, and exposure to brentuximab vedotin varied. Measured with immunoSEQ multiplex PCR; TCRdb has only the in-frame clones, and not every one. The repertoire holds over 20,000 clones, with around 69% as singletons. The sample here was peripheral blood mononuclear cells (PBMCs), taken at baseline. The receptors here all came from a human donor with classical Hodgkin lymphoma.

This chain uses TRBV4-3 with TRBJ2-3; 7 bases line up with TRBD2. The CDR3 totals 14 residues. Germline CDR1 and CDR2: LGHNA and YSLEER. V was clipped by 4 bases and J by 2 bases; unmatched bases: 3. CDR3 nucleotide sequence: TGCGCCAGCAGCCTAAGACTAGCCACAGATACGCAGTATTTT. Its translation: CASSLRLATDTQYF.

The chain joins TRBV28 to TRBJ2-5; D may be TRBD1 (6 bases). Germline assignment: CDR1 MDHEN and CDR2 SYDVKM. This CDR3 has 14 amino acids. V was trimmed by 5 bases and J by 3 bases, leaving 13 bases between them. This CDR3 is CASSPLAGEETQYF. The DNA of the CDR3 is TGTGCCAGCAGTCCGCTGGCAGGGGAAGAGACCCAGTACTTC.

V gene TRBV10-3 combines with J gene TRBJ2-3; maybe TRBD2 (7 bases). This CDR3 has 16 residues. Germline lookup yields CDR1 ENHRY and CDR2 SYGVKD. Trimming stripped 0 bases from V and 3 bases from J, with 13 bases between. The CDR3 bases are TGTGCCATCAGTGAGTCGGGGGGGCGATTGACAGATACGCAGTATTTT. Residues: CAISESGGRLTDTQYF.

This clone has just a few counts. The rearrangement uses TRBV4-3 and TRBJ2-3; 7 positions match TRBD1. Losses at the gene ends were 0 bases for V and 4 bases for J; bases not matched to a gene: 4. This CDR3 has 15 amino acids. CDR1 is LGHNA, CDR2 YSLEER, per germline. CDR3 nucleotide sequence: TGCGCCAGCAGCCAAGATCTCCAGGGGGCAGATACGCAGTATTTT. This sequence encodes CASSQDLQGADTQYF.

This clone was counted a few times. The V call is TRBV18, the J call TRBJ2-1; D ambiguous. Germline V gene lookup returns CDR1 KGHSH and CDR2 LQKENI. V was clipped by 2 bases and J by 7 bases, with 6 bases between them. The CDR3 spans 12 residues. CDR3 sequence (DNA): TGTGCCAGCTCACCAAAACAGAATGAGCAGTTCTTC. It yields the protein CASSPKQNEQFF.

The chain joins TRBV2 to TRBJ1-2; D is unresolved. V lost 4 bases and J 5 bases, leaving 5 bases between the germline ends. The length of the CDR3 is 11 residues. Germline V gene sequence: CDR1 SNHLY, CDR2 FYNNEI. The CDR3 reads CASSATYGYTF. The DNA for the CDR3 is TGTGCCAGCAGTGCCACGTATGGCTACACCTTC. Supplemented by reference TRBV2 and TRBJ1-2, the full variable domain reads EPEVTQTPSHQVTQMGQEVILRCVPISNHLYFYWYRQILGQKVEFLVSFYNNEISEKSEIFDDQFSVERPDGSNFTLKIRSTKLEDSAMYFCASSATYGYTFGSGTRLTVV.

The J gene is TRBJ2-3, the V gene TRBV19; D may match TRBD1 or TRBD2 (6 bases each). With 4 bases removed from V and 6 bases from J, the gap between germline ends came to 11 bases. Germline V lookup: CDR1 LNHDA, CDR2 SQIVND (reference sequence). The CDR3 consists of 13 residues. CDR3 residues: CASSTLGGDTQYF. Here the CDR3 DNA reads TGTGCCAGTAGTACTTTGGGGGGCGATACGCAGTATTTT.

This chain joins TRBV5-1 and TRBJ2-1, with 15 bases identical to TRBD2. This CDR3 is 16 amino acids long. J was trimmed by 6 bases and V by 3 bases; bases with no gene match: 4. The V gene's germline CDR1 is SGHRS and CDR2 YFSETQ. CDR3 loop: CASSSGLAGGSNEQFF. The CDR3 coding sequence is TGCGCCAGCAGCTCGGGACTAGCGGGAGGAAGCAATGAGCAGTTCTTC.

The chain has TRBV6-1 and TRBJ1-5; unclear D gene. The CDR3 loop spans 15 amino acids. CDR1 MNHNS and CDR2 SASEGT come from the germline V gene. The V gene lost 1 base and the J gene lost 3 bases, with 10 bases spanning the gap. CDR3: CASSEVGGFNQPQHF. The CDR3 DNA is TGTGCCAGCAGTGAAGTTGGAGGGTTCAATCAGCCCCAGCATTTT.